This TCR beta chain was profiled in a study of identical twins. The V end lost 4 bases, the J end lost 0 bases, and 14 bases lay between the germline ends. Germline-derived CDR1 and CDR2 are SGHRS and YFSETQ. This CDR3 region has 15 residues. This clonotype was detected ten times or more. One entry per CDR3 protein results from TCRdb running MiXCR on the 5' RACE reads. This sample yields 220,000 or so distinct CDR3 sequences, of which 5.5% to 7% are seen a single time; approximately 3.7% belongs to the top ten. The same sample was also used in a study of yellow fever vaccine responses in identical twins.

Sequences were obtained from memory (CD45RO+) T cells sorted from blood. The TCR sequence derives from a woman under 30 in good health. The chain carries TRBV5-1 and TRBJ2-7; D may match TRBD1 or TRBD2 (5 bases each). In nucleotides, the CDR3 is TGCGCCAGCAGCACCGGGACGGCCAGCTCCTACGAGCAGTACTTC. It yields the protein CASSTGTASSYEQYF.